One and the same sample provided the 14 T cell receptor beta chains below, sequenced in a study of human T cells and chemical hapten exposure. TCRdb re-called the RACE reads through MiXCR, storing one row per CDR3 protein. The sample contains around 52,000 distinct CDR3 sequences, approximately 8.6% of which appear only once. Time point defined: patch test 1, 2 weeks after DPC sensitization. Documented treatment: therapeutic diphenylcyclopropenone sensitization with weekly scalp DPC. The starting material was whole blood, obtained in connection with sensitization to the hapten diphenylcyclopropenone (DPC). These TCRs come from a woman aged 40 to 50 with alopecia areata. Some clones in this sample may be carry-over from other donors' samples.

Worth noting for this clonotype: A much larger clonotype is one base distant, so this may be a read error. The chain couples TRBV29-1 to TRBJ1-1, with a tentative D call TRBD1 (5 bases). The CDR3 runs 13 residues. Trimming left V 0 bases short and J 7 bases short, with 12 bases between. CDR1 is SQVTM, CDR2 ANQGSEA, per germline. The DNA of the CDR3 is TGCAGCGTTGAAGACGAGGGGCCGAATGAAGCTTTCTTT. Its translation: CSVEDEGPNEAFF.

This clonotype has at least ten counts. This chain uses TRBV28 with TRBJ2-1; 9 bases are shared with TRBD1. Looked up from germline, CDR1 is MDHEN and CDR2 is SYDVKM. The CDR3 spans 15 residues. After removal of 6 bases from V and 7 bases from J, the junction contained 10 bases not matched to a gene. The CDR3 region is CASRSSGTGRNEQFF. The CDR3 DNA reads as TGTGCCAGCAGGTCATCGGGGACAGGGCGGAATGAGCAGTTCTTC.

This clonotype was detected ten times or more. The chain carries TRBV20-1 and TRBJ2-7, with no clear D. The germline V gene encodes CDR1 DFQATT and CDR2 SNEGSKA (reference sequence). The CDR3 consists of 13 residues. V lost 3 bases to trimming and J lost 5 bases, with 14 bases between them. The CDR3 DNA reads TGCAGTGCTAGTCGAACCGCAGCACACGAGCAGTACTTC. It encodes CSASRTAAHEQYF.

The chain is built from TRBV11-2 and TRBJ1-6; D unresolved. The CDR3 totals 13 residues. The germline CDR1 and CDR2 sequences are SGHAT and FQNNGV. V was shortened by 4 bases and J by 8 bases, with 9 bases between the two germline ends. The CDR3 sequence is CASSSLPDSPLHF. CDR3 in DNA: TGTGCCAGCAGCTCCCTCCCGGATTCACCCCTCCACTTT.

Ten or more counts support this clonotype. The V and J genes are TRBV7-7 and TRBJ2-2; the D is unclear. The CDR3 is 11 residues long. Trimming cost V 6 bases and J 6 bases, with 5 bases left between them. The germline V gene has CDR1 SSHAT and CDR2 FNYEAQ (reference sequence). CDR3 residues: CASRSSGELFF. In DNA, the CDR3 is TGTGCCAGCAGATCCTCCGGGGAGCTGTTTTTT.

In nucleotides, the CDR3 is TGTGCCAGCAGGAAACTGTCCCCGGTTTTATTCCATGAGCAGTTCTTC. Translating it yields CASRKLSPVLFHEQFF. The chain carries TRBV11-2 and TRBJ2-1; D gene ambiguous. This CDR3 comprises 16 residues. Trimming cost V 6 bases and J 8 bases, with 23 bases left between them. The germline V gene encodes CDR1 SGHAT and CDR2 FQNNGV.

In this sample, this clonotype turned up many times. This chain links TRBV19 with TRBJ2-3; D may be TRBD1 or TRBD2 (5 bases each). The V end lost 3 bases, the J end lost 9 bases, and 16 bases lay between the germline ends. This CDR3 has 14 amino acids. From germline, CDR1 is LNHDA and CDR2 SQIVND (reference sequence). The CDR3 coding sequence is TGTGCCAGTAGTATTAGGGGAGCGTGGAAGACGCAGTATTTT. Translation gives CASSIRGAWKTQYF.

CDR3 DNA: TGTGCCAGCAGGCGGACAGGGGGCGAGCAGTACTTC. Protein sequence: CASRRTGGEQYF. The chain has TRBV6-5 and TRBJ2-7; 10 bases match TRBD1. The germline V gene has CDR1 MNHEY and CDR2 SVGAGI. Trimming took 6 bases from V and 6 from J; bases not matched to a gene: 2. CDR3 length: 12 residues.

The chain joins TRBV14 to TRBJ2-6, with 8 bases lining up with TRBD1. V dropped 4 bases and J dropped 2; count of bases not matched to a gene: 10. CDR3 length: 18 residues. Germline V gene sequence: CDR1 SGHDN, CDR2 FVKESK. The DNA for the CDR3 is TGTGCCAGCAGCCCCTTGGACAGGGCAAGCGCTGGGGCCAACGTCCTGACTTTC. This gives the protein CASSPLDRASAGANVLTF.

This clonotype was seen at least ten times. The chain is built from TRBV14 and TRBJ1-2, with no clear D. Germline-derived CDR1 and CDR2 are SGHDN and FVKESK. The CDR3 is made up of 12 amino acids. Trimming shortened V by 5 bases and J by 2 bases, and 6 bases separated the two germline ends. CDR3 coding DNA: TGTGCCAGCAGCTCCCTAAACTATGGCTACACCTTC. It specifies CASSSLNYGYTF.

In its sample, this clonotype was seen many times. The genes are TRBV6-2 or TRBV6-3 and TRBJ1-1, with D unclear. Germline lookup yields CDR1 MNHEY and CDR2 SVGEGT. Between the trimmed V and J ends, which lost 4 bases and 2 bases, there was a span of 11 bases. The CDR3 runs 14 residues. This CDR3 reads CASSLQAGNTEAFF. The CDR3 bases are TGTGCCAGCAGTTTGCAGGCTGGAAACACTGAAGCTTTCTTT.

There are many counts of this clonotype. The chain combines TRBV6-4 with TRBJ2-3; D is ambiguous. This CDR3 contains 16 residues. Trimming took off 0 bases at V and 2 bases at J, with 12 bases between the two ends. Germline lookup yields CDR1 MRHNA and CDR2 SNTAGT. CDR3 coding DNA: TGTGCCAGCAGTGACTCGAGTACAGAACTCACAGATACGCAGTATTTT. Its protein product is CASSDSSTELTDTQYF.

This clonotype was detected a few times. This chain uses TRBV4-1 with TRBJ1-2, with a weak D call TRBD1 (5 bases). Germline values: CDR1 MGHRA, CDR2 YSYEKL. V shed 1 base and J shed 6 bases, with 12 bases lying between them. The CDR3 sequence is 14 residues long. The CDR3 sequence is CASSQAARADGYTF. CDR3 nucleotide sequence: TGCGCCAGCAGCCAAGCGGCCAGGGCGGATGGCTACACCTTC.

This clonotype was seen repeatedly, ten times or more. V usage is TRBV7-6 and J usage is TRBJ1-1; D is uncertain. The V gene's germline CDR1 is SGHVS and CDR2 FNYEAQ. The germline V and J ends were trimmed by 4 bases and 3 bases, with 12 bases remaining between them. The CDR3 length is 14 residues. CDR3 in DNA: TGTGCCAGCAGCTCTTCCGGACGGTACACTGAAGCTTTCTTT. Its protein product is CASSSSGRYTEAFF.